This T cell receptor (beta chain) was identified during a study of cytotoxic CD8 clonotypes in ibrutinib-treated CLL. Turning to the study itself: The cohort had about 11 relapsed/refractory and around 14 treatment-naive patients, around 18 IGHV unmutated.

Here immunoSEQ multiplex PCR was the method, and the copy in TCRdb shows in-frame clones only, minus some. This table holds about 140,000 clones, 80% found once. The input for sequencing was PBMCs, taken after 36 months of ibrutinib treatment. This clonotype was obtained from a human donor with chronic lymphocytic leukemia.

CDR3 residues: CASRRRVSNEKLFF. The CDR3 coding sequence is TGTGCCAGCAGACGGAGGGTATCTAATGAAAAACTGTTTTTT. The chain is built from TRBV27 and TRBJ1-4; D is uncertain. CDR3 length: 14 residues. Germline CDR1 reads MNHEY; CDR2 reads SMNVEV (reference sequence). Deletions cut 6 bases from V and 3 bases from J, with 11 bases between.